The sequence of this TCR beta chain was determined in a study of shared clonotypes between healthy human individuals. Produced via immunoSEQ multiplex PCR; TCRdb's table is partial and in-frame only. The sample yields roughly 2.4 million clones, approximately 94% seen once. All donors were healthy HIV-negative adults lacking recent acute infections or vaccinations. The donor cohort consisted entirely of Caucasian adults residing in Nashville, Tennessee. This CDR3 is 15 amino acids long. From germline, CDR1 is MNHEY and CDR2 SVGAGI. Trimming took off 0 bases at V and 4 bases at J, with 13 bases between the two ends.

The source is a man aged 18 to 35 in good health. Sequencing used naive CD4+ T cells sorted from blood. This sample's subset: CD45RA+ positively selected. V and J are TRBV6-5 and TRBJ2-7, with D perhaps TRBD2 (6 bases). Here the CDR3 DNA reads TGTGCCAGCAGTTACTCGAACTCGGGGGTGTACGAGCAGTACTTC. Translating it yields CASSYSNSGVYEQYF.